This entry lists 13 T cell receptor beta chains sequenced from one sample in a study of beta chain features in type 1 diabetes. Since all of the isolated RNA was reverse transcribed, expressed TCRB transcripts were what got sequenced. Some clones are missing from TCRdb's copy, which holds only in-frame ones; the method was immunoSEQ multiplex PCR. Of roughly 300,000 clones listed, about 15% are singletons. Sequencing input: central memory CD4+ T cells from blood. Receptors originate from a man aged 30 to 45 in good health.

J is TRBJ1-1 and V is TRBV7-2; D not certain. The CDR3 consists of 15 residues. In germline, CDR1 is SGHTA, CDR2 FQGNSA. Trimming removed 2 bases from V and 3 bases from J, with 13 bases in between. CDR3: CASSLMRAQDTEAFF. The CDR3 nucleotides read TGTGCCAGCAGCTTAATGAGGGCCCAAGACACTGAAGCTTTCTTT.

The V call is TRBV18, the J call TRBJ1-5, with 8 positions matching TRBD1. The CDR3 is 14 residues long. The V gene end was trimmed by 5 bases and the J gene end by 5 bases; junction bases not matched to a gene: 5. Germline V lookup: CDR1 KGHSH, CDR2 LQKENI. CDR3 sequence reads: CASSADRAYQPQHF. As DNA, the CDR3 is TGTGCCAGCTCAGCGGACAGGGCTTATCAGCCCCAGCATTTT.

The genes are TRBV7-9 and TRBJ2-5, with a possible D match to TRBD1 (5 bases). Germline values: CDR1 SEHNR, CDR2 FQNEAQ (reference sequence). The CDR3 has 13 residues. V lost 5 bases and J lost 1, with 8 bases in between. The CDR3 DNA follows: TGTGCCAGCAGCCTAGGGGCCCAAGAGACCCAGTACTTC. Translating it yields CASSLGAQETQYF.

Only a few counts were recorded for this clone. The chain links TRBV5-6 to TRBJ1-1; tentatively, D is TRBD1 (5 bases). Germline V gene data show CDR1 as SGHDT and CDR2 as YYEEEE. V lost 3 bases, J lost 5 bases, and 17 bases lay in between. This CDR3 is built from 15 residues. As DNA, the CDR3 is TGTGCCAGCAGCTCCTCACGTACCTGGGGGACTGAAGCTTTCTTT. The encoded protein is CASSSSRTWGTEAFF.

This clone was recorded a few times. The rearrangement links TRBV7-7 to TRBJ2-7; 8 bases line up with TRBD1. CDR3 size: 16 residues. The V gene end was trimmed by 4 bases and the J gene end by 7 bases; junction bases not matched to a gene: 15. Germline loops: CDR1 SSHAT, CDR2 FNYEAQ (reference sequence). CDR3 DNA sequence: TGTGCCAGCAGCTCAATGGGATACTCGGACAGGGAAGAGCAGTACTTC. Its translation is CASSSMGYSDREEQYF.

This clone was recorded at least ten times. CDR3 loop: CASSQSGTALGSPLHF. The CDR3 bases are TGCGCCAGCAGCCAATCCGGGACAGCACTCGGGTCACCCCTCCACTTT. The chain uses TRBV4-1 and TRBJ1-6; 7 positions agree with TRBD1. Germline CDR1 reads MGHRA; CDR2 reads YSYEKL. The CDR3 has 16 residues. The junction had 11 bases not matched to a gene; V was cut back by 2 bases and J by 10 bases.

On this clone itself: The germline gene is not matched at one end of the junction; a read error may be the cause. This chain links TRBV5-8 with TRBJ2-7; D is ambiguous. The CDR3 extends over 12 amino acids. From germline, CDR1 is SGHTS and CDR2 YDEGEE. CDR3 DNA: TGTGCCAGCAGCTCGCCCTTGATGTCCACACGCTTC. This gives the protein CASSSPLMSTRF.

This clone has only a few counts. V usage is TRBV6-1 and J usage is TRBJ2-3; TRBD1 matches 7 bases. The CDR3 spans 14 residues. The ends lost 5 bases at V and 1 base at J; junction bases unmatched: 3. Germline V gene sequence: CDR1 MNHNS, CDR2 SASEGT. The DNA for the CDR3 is TGTGCCAGCAGTTTTACAGGGGGCACAGATACGCAGTATTTT. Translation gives CASSFTGGTDTQYF.

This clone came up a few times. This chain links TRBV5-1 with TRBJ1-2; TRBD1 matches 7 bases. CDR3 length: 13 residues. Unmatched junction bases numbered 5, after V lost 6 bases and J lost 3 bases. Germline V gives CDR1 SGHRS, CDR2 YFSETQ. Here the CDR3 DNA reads TGCGCCAGCAACCCCGACAGGGACTATGGCTACACCTTC. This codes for CASNPDRDYGYTF.

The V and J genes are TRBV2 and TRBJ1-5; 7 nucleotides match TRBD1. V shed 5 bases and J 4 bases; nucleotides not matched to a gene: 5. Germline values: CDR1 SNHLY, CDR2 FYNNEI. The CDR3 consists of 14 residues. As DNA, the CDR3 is TGTGCCAGCAGTACAGGGGCCGTTAATCAGCCCCAGCATTTT. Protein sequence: CASSTGAVNQPQHF.

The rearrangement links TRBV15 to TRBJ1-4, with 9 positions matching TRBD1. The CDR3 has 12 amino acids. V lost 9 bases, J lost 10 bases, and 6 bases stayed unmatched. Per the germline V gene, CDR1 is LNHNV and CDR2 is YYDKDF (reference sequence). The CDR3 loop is CATGDRVGKLFF. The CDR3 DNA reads TGTGCCACAGGGGACAGGGTCGGAAAACTGTTTTTT. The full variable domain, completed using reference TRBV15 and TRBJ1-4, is DAMVIQNPRYQVTQFGKPVTLSCSQTLNHNVMYWYQQKSSQAPKLLFHYYDKDFNNEADTPDNFQSRRPNTSFCFLDIRSPGLGDTAMYLCATGDRVGKLFFGSGTQLSVL.

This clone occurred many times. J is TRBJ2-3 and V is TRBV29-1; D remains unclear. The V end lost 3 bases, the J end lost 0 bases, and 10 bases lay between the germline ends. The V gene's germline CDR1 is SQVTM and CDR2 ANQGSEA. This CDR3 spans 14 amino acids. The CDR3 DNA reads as TGCAGCGTTGATCACGGTTCTAGCACAGATACGCAGTATTTT. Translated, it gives CSVDHGSSTDTQYF.

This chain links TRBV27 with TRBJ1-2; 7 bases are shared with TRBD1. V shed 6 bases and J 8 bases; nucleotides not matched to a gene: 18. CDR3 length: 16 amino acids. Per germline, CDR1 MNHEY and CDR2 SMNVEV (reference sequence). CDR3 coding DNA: TGTGCCAGCAGCCAGGTCCCGGGACAGATCCCTTTGGGCTACACCTTC. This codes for CASSQVPGQIPLGYTF.